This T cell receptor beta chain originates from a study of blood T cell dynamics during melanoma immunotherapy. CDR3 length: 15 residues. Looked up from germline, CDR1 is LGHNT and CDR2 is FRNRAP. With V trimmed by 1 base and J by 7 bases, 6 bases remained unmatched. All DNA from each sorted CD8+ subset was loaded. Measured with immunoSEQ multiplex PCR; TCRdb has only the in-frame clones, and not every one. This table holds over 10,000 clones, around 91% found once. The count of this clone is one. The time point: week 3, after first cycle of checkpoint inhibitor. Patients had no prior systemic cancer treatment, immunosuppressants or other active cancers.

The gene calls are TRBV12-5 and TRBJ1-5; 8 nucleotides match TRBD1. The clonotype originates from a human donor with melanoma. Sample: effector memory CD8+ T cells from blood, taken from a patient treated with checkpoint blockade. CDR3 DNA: TGTGCTAGTGGTTTGGACCAGGGGGCCGGACAGCCCCAGCATTTT. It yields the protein CASGLDQGAGQPQHF.